This T cell receptor (beta chain) was profiled in a study of human T cells and chemical hapten exposure. Findings and limits, study-wide: Counts of expanded TCRs at PT1 were positively correlated with patch test score. Expanded TCRs clustered into significantly more large CDR3 similarity groups than controls, the analysis revealed. Each of the donors had alopecia, so their immune responses may not resemble those of healthy people.

In regard to this clonotype: No antigen is known for it.

Time point described: pre-sensitization, week 0. Treatment denoted: therapeutic diphenylcyclopropenone sensitization with weekly scalp DPC. Blood sampling preceded each patch test application. MiXCR, run by TCRdb on the RACE reads, gives a single entry per CDR3 protein. Here the sample spans 87,000 or so distinct CDR3 sequences, approximately 9.9% being singletons. This receptor was identified in a woman between 40 and 50 years old with alopecia areata. Some clones in this sample may be carry-over from other donors' samples. The specimen was whole blood, collected in connection with sensitization to the hapten diphenylcyclopropenone (DPC).

CDR3 in amino acids: CASSRLAGTAAYGYTF. In DNA form, the CDR3 reads TGTGCCAGCAGCCGACTCGCCGGGACTGCAGCATATGGCTACACCTTC. The rearrangement links TRBV7-8 to TRBJ1-2, with D perhaps TRBD1 (5 bases). Germline V gives CDR1 SGHVS, CDR2 FQNEAQ. The CDR3 totals 16 residues. Trimming took off 5 bases at V and 5 bases at J, with 21 bases between the two ends.